The 12 T cell receptor beta chains listed next were all sequenced from one sample in a study of CD8 T cells in ankylosing spondylitis. Study results and caveats: A motif in TCR beta, a set of seven to nine highly homologous variants, appeared characteristic of ankylosing spondylitis blood.

TCRdb recomputed calls from the 5' RACE reads with MiXCR, one row per CDR3 protein. The profile shows around 490,000 distinct CDR3 sequences, about 5% of them singletons. These TCRs are of unknown antigen specificity. Sequences were obtained from blood, either unsorted or a sorted T cell fraction (not recorded which). These receptors all stem from a male donor with ankylosing spondylitis.

In its sample, this clonotype was seen a few times. V usage is TRBV28 and J usage is TRBJ2-5, with 9 nucleotides matching TRBD1. The CDR3 is 15 amino acids. V was pared by 2 bases and J by 5 bases, with 6 bases of the junction left unmatched. Germline V CDR1 and CDR2: MDHEN, SYDVKM. The CDR3 sequence is CASSLRGQGLETQYF. As DNA, the CDR3 is TGTGCCAGCAGTTTAAGGGGACAGGGTTTGGAGACCCAGTACTTC.

This clonotype was seen ten or more times. The chain uses TRBV7-2 and TRBJ2-7; 7 bases agree with TRBD2. The CDR3 spans 15 residues. Germline V gives CDR1 SGHTA, CDR2 FQGNSA. Trimming removed 2 bases from V and 3 bases from J; junction bases left unmatched: 7. DNA of the CDR3: TGTGCCAGCAGCTTAAGACGGGGCGGGAGCTACGAGCAGTACTTC. It is translated as CASSLRRGGSYEQYF.

This clonotype appeared many times. The rearrangement uses TRBV20-1 and TRBJ2-3; 8 bases agree with TRBD2. CDR1 and CDR2 (germline): DFQATT, SNEGSKA (reference sequence). The CDR3 consists of 15 residues. The V segment lost 3 bases and the J segment 1 base; nucleotides outside the gene matches: 6. The CDR3 region is CSARNMREGTDTQYF. The CDR3 nucleotides are TGCAGTGCTAGGAATATGCGGGAGGGCACAGATACGCAGTATTTT.

The sample holds many counts of this clonotype. The chain has TRBV11-2 and TRBJ2-3; 10 bases map to TRBD1. J gave up 6 bases and V 1 base, and 13 bases lay outside the gene matches. The CDR3 consists of 18 residues. CDR1 and CDR2 (germline): SGHAT, FQNNGV. In DNA, the CDR3 is TGTGCCAGCAGCTTAGGAGGGGTCAGACAGGGGGCTGGGGATACGCAGTATTTT. It translates to CASSLGGVRQGAGDTQYF.

In this sample, this clonotype turned up many times. The rearrangement links TRBV5-1 to TRBJ2-2; 9 bases are a match to TRBD1. The length of the CDR3 is 15 residues. The V segment lost 4 bases and the J segment 5 bases; nucleotides outside the gene matches: 6. The germline V gene encodes CDR1 SGHRS and CDR2 YFSETQ. As DNA, the CDR3 is TGCGCCAGCAGCGTCGGACAGGGGCGGACCGGGGAGCTGTTTTTT. It is translated as CASSVGQGRTGELFF.

This clonotype was recorded many times. The chain recombines TRBV6-2 or TRBV6-3 with TRBJ1-6, with D hard to call. Germline lookup yields CDR1 MNHEY and CDR2 SVGEGT. The V gene lost 0 bases and the J gene lost 10 bases, with 16 bases spanning the gap. The CDR3 has 16 residues. CDR3 region: CASSYSVAGGRSPLHF. CDR3 DNA: TGTGCCAGCAGTTACTCCGTGGCAGGCGGTCGGTCACCCCTCCACTTT.

This clonotype was detected many times. This chain uses TRBV6-1 with TRBJ1-5; D is undetermined. The CDR3 has 14 amino acids. The germline gives CDR1 MNHNS, CDR2 SASEGT. Trimming took 8 bases from V and 4 from J, leaving 15 bases between them. The CDR3 coding sequence is TGTGCCAGCCCCCCGAGGCTTGGGAATCAGCCCCAGCATTTT. It translates to CASPPRLGNQPQHF.

This clonotype was seen ten or more times. This chain links TRBV4-2 with TRBJ2-7, with 10 bases lining up with TRBD1. CDR1 LGHNA and CDR2 YNFKEQ come from the germline V gene. Trimming took 3 bases from V and 5 from J; bases not matched to a gene: 4. The CDR3 has 14 residues. Here the CDR3 DNA reads TGTGCCAGCAGCCATAGGGACAGGGGTGACGAGCAGTACTTC. This codes for CASSHRDRGDEQYF.

In this sample, this clonotype turned up many times. The chain couples TRBV7-2 to TRBJ2-3; 11 nucleotides align to TRBD1. V shed 5 bases and J 3 bases; nucleotides not matched to a gene: 7. The germline CDR1 and CDR2 sequences are SGHTA and FQGNSA. CDR3 length equals 16 residues. CDR3 protein: CASSRGQGAWTDTQYF. The CDR3 DNA follows: TGTGCCAGCAGCCGTGGACAGGGGGCATGGACAGATACGCAGTATTTT. Looking up the rest from reference TRBV7-2 and TRBJ2-3 gives the full variable domain: GAGVSQSPSNKVTEKGKDVELRCDPISGHTALYWYRQSLGQGLEFLIYFQGNSAPDKSGLPSDRFSAERTGGSVSTLTIQRTQQEDSAVYLCASSRGQGAWTDTQYFGPGTRLTVL.

This clonotype was observed at least ten times. The V call is TRBV20-1, the J call TRBJ2-5, with TRBD1 identical over 9 bases. Germline V gene sequence: CDR1 DFQATT, CDR2 SNEGSKA (reference sequence). V shed 5 bases and J 2 bases; nucleotides not matched to a gene: 6. CDR3 length equals 14 residues. CDR3 in amino acids: CSAPGQGGQETQYF. The CDR3 DNA reads TGCAGTGCTCCGGGACAGGGCGGACAAGAGACCCAGTACTTC.

Many counts were recorded for this clonotype. V and J are TRBV6-1 and TRBJ2-5; D is uncertain. Trimming cost V 6 bases and J 2 bases, with 19 bases left between them. The CDR3 is 16 amino acids. Per the germline V gene, CDR1 is MNHNS and CDR2 is SASEGT. This CDR3 reads CASSPMISDMQETQYF. CDR3 coding DNA: TGTGCCAGCAGCCCTATGATTTCCGACATGCAAGAGACCCAGTACTTC.

Worth noting for this clonotype: A much larger clone lies a single base off, so this may be a read error. The chain is built from TRBV10-3 and TRBJ2-1; 12 bases are shared with TRBD2. The CDR3 length is 13 residues. Germline values: CDR1 ENHRY, CDR2 SYGVKD. V lost 7 bases and J lost 8; bases outside the gene matches: 3. The CDR3 sequence: CAITSGGADEQFF. CDR3 bases: TGTGCCATCACTAGCGGGGGGGCCGATGAGCAGTTCTTC.